Listed below are T cell receptor beta chains from one sample, sequenced in a study of blood T cell repertoires in COVID-19. Using immunoSEQ multiplex PCR, the repertoire was profiled, and TCRdb retains in-frame clones only, with some absent. Of about 120,000 clones detected, 90% appear once; the ten largest clones hold 1.5% to 2%. Material: peripheral blood. These receptors originate from a human donor with active COVID-19. The donor label of this sample is uncertain. The CDR3 runs from the conserved cysteine through the conserved F or W. Not every row has a clone size; where given, it reads once, few, many or a size class.

J: TRBJ1-5
size: -
V: TRBV6-2/TRBV6-3
CDR3: CASSRNRGSQPQHF

J: TRBJ2-1
size: -
V: TRBV21-1
CDR3: CAIPKQGILDEQFF

J: TRBJ2-7
size: -
V: TRBV6-2/TRBV6-3
CDR3: CASSYDRATYEQYF

J: TRBJ1-2
size: -
V: TRBV5-4
CDR3: CASSLPGGYGYTF

J: TRBJ1-2
size: -
V: TRBV6-2/TRBV6-3
CDR3: CASSGTGTGERKNGYTF

J: TRBJ1-5
size: -
V: TRBV5-4
CDR3: CASSLQGVNQPQHF

J: TRBJ2-3
size: -
V: TRBV29-1
CDR3: CSVEGGRLGTDTQYF

J: TRBJ2-5
size: -
V: TRBV5-4
CDR3: CASSLASTRGETQYF

J: TRBJ1-2
size: once
V: TRBV19
CDR3: CASSPGTENYGYTF

J: TRBJ2-1
size: -
V: TRBV7-9
CDR3: CASSLALAGFINEQFF

J: TRBJ2-2
size: -
V: TRBV3-1/TRBV3-2
CDR3: CASSPLNRGGRTGELFF

J: TRBJ1-5
size: -
V: TRBV7-2
CDR3: CASSPLQGLGSNQPQHF

J: TRBJ2-1
size: -
V: TRBV18
CDR3: CASSPTGEQFF

J: TRBJ2-2
size: -
V: TRBV3-1/TRBV3-2
CDR3: CASSQDRGRTGELFF

J: TRBJ1-1
size: once
V: TRBV15
CDR3: CATSSLRRGEAFF

J: TRBJ2-3
size: once
V: TRBV5-1
CDR3: CASSRLGGATTDTQYF

J: TRBJ2-7
size: -
V: TRBV10-3
CDR3: CAISESGQGAYEQYF

J: TRBJ1-6
size: many
V: TRBV4-1
CDR3: CASSQEVTGESPLHF

J: TRBJ2-2
size: -
V: TRBV6-5
CDR3: CASRNRGQAGELFF

J: TRBJ2-1
size: -
V: TRBV7-6
CDR3: CASSLAVSGGSSYNEQFF

J: TRBJ2-3
size: -
V: TRBV27
CDR3: CASSELAGGYGEQYF

J: TRBJ1-5
size: -
V: TRBV2
CDR3: CASSNFHSNQPQHF

J: TRBJ2-5
size: -
V: TRBV24-1
CDR3: CATNRDSQETQYF

J: TRBJ2-7
size: -
V: TRBV18
CDR3: CASSPGQPNLYEQYF

J: TRBJ2-3
size: -
V: TRBV5-6
CDR3: CASSLLLGGETTDTQYF

J: TRBJ1-1
size: -
V: TRBV18
CDR3: CASSPYLQGNTEAFF

J: TRBJ2-7
size: -
V: TRBV7-8
CDR3: CASSFRTSGVYEQYF

J: TRBJ2-1
size: -
V: TRBV6-5
CDR3: CASQDRGRTGNEQFF

J: TRBJ1-1
size: -
V: TRBV11-2
CDR3: CASRPLAGNTEAFF

J: TRBJ2-4
size: -
V: TRBV10-3
CDR3: CARPRHDNIQYF

J: TRBJ2-4
size: -
V: TRBV6-5
CDR3: CASSYSRRGVKNIQYF

J: TRBJ2-7
size: -
V: TRBV18
CDR3: CASSPVTGTSVYEQYF

J: TRBJ1-4
size: -
V: TRBV4-3
CDR3: CASSQDYRGQGDRSREKLFF

J: TRBJ1-4
size: -
V: TRBV6-6
CDR3: CASSSTGGNEKLFF

J: TRBJ2-3
size: -
V: TRBV9
CDR3: CASSVGTEVDTQYF

J: TRBJ1-1
size: -
V: TRBV5-6
CDR3: CASSLPGGWAFF

J: TRBJ2-7
size: -
V: TRBV18
CDR3: CASLTGVADQYEQYF

J: TRBJ1-4
size: -
V: TRBV6-6
CDR3: CASTPTSGEKLFF

J: TRBJ1-5
size: once
V: TRBV19
CDR3: CASSKTLGQGNQPQHF

J: TRBJ1-2
size: -
V: TRBV11-2
CDR3: CASSPWTEGGYTF

J: TRBJ1-5
size: -
V: TRBV6-6
CDR3: CASTQDRDNQPQHF

J: TRBJ1-2
size: -
V: TRBV18
CDR3: CASSPQGNDGYTF

J: TRBJ2-6
size: -
V: TRBV29-1
CDR3: CSVAYSGANVLTF

J: TRBJ2-2
size: -
V: TRBV11-3
CDR3: CASSLERGTGGPGELFF

J: TRBJ1-1
size: -
V: TRBV6-6
CDR3: CASSDTGGAEAFF

J: TRBJ1-3
size: -
V: TRBV6-5
CDR3: CASSPDRGNTIYF

J: TRBJ1-1
size: -
V: TRBV5-8
CDR3: CASSWGWGVNTEAFF

J: TRBJ2-3
size: -
V: TRBV7-2
CDR3: CASHEGGRADTQYF

J: TRBJ2-5
size: -
V: TRBV3-1/TRBV3-2
CDR3: CASSLEGETQYF

J: TRBJ1-5
size: -
V: TRBV6-2/TRBV6-3
CDR3: CASSLRVSNQPQHF

J: TRBJ1-5
size: -
V: TRBV27
CDR3: CASRDIYSNQPQHF

J: TRBJ2-2
size: -
V: TRBV10-1
CDR3: CASSDQSGNGELFF

J: TRBJ2-1
size: once
V: TRBV19
CDR3: CASSIDASGSYNEQFF

J: TRBJ2-7
size: -
V: TRBV5-1
CDR3: CASSAGGETYEQYF